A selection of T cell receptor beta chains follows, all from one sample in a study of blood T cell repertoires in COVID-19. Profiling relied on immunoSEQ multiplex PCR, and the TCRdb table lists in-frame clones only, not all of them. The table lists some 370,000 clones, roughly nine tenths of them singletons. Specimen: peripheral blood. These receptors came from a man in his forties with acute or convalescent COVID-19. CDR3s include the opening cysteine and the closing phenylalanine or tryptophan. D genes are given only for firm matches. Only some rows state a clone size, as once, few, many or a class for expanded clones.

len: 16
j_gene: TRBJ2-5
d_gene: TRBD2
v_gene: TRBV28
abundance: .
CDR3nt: TGTGCCAGCAGTTTTGGTAGCGGGGGGTACCAAGAGACCCAGTACTTC
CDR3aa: CASSFGSGGYQETQYF

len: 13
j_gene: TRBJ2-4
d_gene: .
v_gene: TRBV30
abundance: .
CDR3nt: TGTGCCTGTCACAATATAGCCAAAAACATTCAGTACTTC
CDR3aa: CACHNIAKNIQYF

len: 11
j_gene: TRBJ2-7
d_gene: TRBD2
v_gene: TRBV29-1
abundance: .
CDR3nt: TGCAGCGTTGACTTTAGCGGGAGTCAGTACTTC
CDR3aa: CSVDFSGSQYF

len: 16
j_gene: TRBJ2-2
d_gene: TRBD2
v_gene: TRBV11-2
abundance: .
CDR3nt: TGTGCCAGCAGCTTACTAGCGGGAGGTGGCACCGGGGAGCTGTTTTTT
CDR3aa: CASSLLAGGGTGELFF

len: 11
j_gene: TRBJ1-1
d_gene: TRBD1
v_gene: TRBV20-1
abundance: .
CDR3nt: TGCAGTGCAATGGGACAGGATGAAGCTTTCTTT
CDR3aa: CSAMGQDEAFF

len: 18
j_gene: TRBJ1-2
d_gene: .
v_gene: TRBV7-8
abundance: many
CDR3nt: TGTGCCAGCAGCTTAAGGGGTGTATCAGGCCTAAATAACTATGGCTACACCTTC
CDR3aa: CASSLRGVSGLNNYGYTF

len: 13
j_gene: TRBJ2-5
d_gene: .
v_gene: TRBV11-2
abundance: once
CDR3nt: TGTGCCAGCAGCTTAAGCGCGTCTAAGACCCAGTACTTC
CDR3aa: CASSLSASKTQYF

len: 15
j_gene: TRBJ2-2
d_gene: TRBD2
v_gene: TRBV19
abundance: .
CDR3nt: TGTGCCAGTAGTATAGGACTAGCGGGGGATAGGGAGCTGTTTTTT
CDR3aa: CASSIGLAGDRELFF

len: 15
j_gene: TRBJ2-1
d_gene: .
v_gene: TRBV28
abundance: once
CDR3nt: TGTGCCAGCAGTTTTGATTCTAGTGTCTACAATGAGCAGTTCTTC
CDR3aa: CASSFDSSVYNEQFF

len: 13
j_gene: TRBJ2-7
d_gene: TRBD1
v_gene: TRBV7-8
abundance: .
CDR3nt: TGTGCCAGCAGCTTAGGACAGGGTGACGAGCAGTACTTC
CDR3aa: CASSLGQGDEQYF

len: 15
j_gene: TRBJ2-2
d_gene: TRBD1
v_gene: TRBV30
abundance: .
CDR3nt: TGTGCCTGGAGTCACAGGGGGCTGAACACCGGGGAGCTGTTTTTT
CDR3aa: CAWSHRGLNTGELFF

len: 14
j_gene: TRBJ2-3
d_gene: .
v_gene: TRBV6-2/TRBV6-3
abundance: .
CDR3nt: TGTGCCAGCAGCTCGGGTACTAGCTCAGATACGCAGTATTTT
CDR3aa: CASSSGTSSDTQYF

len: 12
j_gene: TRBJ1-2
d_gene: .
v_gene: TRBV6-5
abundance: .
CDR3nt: TGTGCCAGCAGTACCGGGTACTATGGCTACACCTTC
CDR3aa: CASSTGYYGYTF

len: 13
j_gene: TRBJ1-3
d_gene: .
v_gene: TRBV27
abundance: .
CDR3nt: TGTGCCAGCAGTTATGACAGGGGAAACACCATATATTTT
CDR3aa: CASSYDRGNTIYF

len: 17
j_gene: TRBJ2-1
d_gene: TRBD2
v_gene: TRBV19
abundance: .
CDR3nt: TGTGCCAGTAGTATAGGAACTGCGGGGGGCCCTTACAATGAGCAGTTCTTC
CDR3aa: CASSIGTAGGPYNEQFF

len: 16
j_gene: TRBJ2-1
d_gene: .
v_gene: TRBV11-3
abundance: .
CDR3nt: TGTGCCAGCAGCTTAGGGTGGTCCCCTGCGGGGAATGAGCAGTTCTTC
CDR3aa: CASSLGWSPAGNEQFF

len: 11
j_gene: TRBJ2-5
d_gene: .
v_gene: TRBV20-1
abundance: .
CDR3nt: TGCAGTGCCCCGGGGCAAGAGACCCAGTACTTC
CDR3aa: CSAPGQETQYF

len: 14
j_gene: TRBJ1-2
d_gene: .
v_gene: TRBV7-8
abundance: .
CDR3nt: TGTGCCAGCAGCGCAGAAGGAGCTAACTATGGCTACACCTTC
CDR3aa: CASSAEGANYGYTF

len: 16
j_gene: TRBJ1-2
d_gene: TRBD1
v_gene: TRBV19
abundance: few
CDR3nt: TGTGCCAGTAGTTTCACCCGGACAGGGGGCGGGGATGGCTACACCTTC
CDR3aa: CASSFTRTGGGDGYTF

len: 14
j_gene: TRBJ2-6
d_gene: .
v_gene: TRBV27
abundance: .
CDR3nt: TGTGCCACCCGTTTCAACTCTGGGGCCAACGTCCTGACTTTC
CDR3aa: CATRFNSGANVLTF

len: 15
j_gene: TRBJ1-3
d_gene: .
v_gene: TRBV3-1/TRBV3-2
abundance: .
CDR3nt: TGTGCCAGCAGCCAAGATCGGACAGCTGGAAACACCATATATTTT
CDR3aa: CASSQDRTAGNTIYF

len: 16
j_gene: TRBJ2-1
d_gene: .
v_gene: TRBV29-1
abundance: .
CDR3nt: TGCAGCGCCCCCGAAGGTGGGACACTTTCCTACAATGAGCAGTTCTTC
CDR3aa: CSAPEGGTLSYNEQFF

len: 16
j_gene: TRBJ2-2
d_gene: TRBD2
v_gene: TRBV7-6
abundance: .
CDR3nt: TGTGCCAGCAGCTTATCTAGCGGGGTAAACACCGGGGAGCTGTTTTTT
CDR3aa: CASSLSSGVNTGELFF

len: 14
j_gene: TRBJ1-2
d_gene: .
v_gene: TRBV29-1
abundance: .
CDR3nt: TGCAGCGTTGAAGCCCCAGGGTCATTTTTAGGCTACACCTTC
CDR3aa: CSVEAPGSFLGYTF

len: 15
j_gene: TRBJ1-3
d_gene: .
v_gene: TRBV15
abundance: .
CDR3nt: TGTGCCACCAGCAGAGATTCCTTATCTGGAAACACCATATATTTT
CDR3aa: CATSRDSLSGNTIYF

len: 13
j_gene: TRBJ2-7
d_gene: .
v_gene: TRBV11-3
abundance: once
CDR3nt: TGTGCCAGCAGCTCGTCGAATGAGAACTTGCGGTACTTC
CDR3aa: CASSSSNENLRYF

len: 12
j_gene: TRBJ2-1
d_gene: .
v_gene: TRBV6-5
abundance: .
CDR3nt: TGTGCCAGCAGTTACTCGGGAGGCGAGCAGTTCTTC
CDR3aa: CASSYSGGEQFF

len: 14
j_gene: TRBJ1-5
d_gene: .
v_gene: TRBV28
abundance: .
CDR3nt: TGTGCCAGCACCAACCTACGGGGGAATCAGCCCCAGCATTTT
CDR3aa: CASTNLRGNQPQHF